This T cell receptor beta chain was recorded in a study of control samples from healthy donors and cancer patients. Some clones are missing from TCRdb's copy, which holds only in-frame ones; the method was immunoSEQ multiplex PCR. Among about 120,000 clones listed, about 90% were seen once. This CDR3 spans 15 amino acids. V dropped 0 bases and J dropped 7; count of bases not matched to a gene: 3. Germline loops: CDR1 SGHTA, CDR2 FQGTGA. The TCR sequence derives from a man aged 18 to 30 in good health. The sample taken for sequencing was blood. The chain recombines TRBV7-3 with TRBJ2-1, with 10 nucleotides matching TRBD2. CDR3 DNA: TGTGCCAGCAGCTTAACGGGACTAGCGAGGAATGAGCAGTTCTTC. Its protein product is CASSLTGLARNEQFF.